The 11 T cell receptor beta chains presented below share a single source sample, sequenced in a study of shared clonotypes between healthy human individuals. Some clones are missing from TCRdb's copy, which holds only in-frame ones; the method was immunoSEQ multiplex PCR. This table has 520,000 or so clones, about four fifths appearing once. Sequencing was performed on PBMCs. Every receptor here comes from a woman aged 35 to 49 in good health. Some clones in this sample may be carry-over from other donors' samples.

The sample holds a few counts of this clone. V and J are TRBV6-6 and TRBJ2-2, with D uncertain. With 6 bases removed from V and 4 bases from J, the gap between germline ends came to 12 bases. CDR3 length equals 14 residues. Germline lookup yields CDR1 MNHNY and CDR2 SVGAGI (reference sequence). The CDR3 here is CASRDGRSTGELFF. CDR3 bases: TGTGCCAGCAGAGACGGGCGTTCCACCGGGGAGCTGTTTTTT.

This chain links TRBV9 with TRBJ2-1; the match to TRBD1 covers 7 bases. The CDR3 is 15 residues long. Germline V gene data show CDR1 as SGDLS and CDR2 as YYNGEE. V lost 4 bases and J lost 6; bases outside the gene matches: 10. DNA of the CDR3: TGTGCCAGCAGCACTCAGACAGGGCTTAGCAATGAGCAGTTCTTC. Protein sequence: CASSTQTGLSNEQFF. The full variable domain, rest sourced from reference TRBV9 and TRBJ2-1, is DSGVTQTPKHLITATGQRVTLRCSPRSGDLSVYWYQQSLDQGLQFLIQYYNGEERAKGNILERFSAQQFPDLHSELNLSSLELGDSALYFCASSTQTGLSNEQFFGPGTRLTVL.

A word on this clone: A far larger clone is just one base off, so this is likely a read error. Other DNA sequences in the same sample also yield this CDR3. CDR3 in amino acids: CASSPTSGTIDTQYF. CDR3 bases: TGTGCCAGCAGTCCAACTAGTGGGACCATAGATACGCAGTATTTT. The rearrangement joins TRBV6-4 to TRBJ2-3, with D possibly called TRBD1 or TRBD2 (5 bases each). From germline, CDR1 is MRHNA and CDR2 SNTAGT. V was cut by 5 bases and J by 5 bases, with 17 bases left in between. The CDR3 extends over 15 amino acids.

This chain links TRBV4-1 with TRBJ1-1; D uncertain. This CDR3 spans 14 amino acids. CDR1 MGHRA and CDR2 YSYEKL come from the germline V gene. Trimming removed 5 bases from V and 0 bases from J, with 10 bases in between. The CDR3 region is CASSSRVVNTEAFF. The CDR3 bases are TGCGCCAGCAGCAGCCGGGTCGTGAACACTGAAGCTTTCTTT.

Remarks on this clone: A far larger clone is off by one base, so a read error is likely. In the same sample, other DNA sequences code for this CDR3. The chain uses TRBV9 and TRBJ1-3; 7 bases are a match to TRBD1. CDR3 length: 14 residues. Germline-derived CDR1 and CDR2 are SGDLS and YYNGEE. V shed 3 bases and J 1 base; nucleotides not matched to a gene: 1. The CDR3 sequence: CASSGTGSGNTIYF. Here the CDR3 DNA reads TGTGCCAGCAGCGGGACAGGATCTGGAAACACCATATATTTT.

The chain uses TRBV6-1 and TRBJ1-1, with no clear D. The CDR3 has 15 residues. Looked up from germline, CDR1 is MNHNS and CDR2 is SASEGT. V was clipped by 7 bases and J by 1 base, with 16 bases between them. CDR3 protein: CASMPRIAGNTEAFF. CDR3 nucleotide sequence: TGTGCCAGCATGCCAAGGATCGCTGGGAACACTGAAGCTTTCTTT.

V and J are TRBV28 and TRBJ1-5; D is uncertain. CDR3 length equals 12 residues. Trimming took 8 bases from V and 7 from J, leaving 12 bases between them. Germline V gene sequence: CDR1 MDHEN, CDR2 SYDVKM. The CDR3 is CASQELGQPQHF. DNA of the CDR3: TGTGCCAGCCAGGAGTTAGGACAGCCCCAGCATTTT.

The CDR3 coding sequence is TGCGCCAGCAGCCGGGGACTAGCGGGTATAAGCTCCTACAATGAGCAGTTCTTC. Its protein product is CASSRGLAGISSYNEQFF. This chain joins TRBV4-1 and TRBJ2-1, with 12 bases fitting TRBD2. The V and J ends lost 4 bases and 0 bases, in that order; junction bases with no gene match: 7. Per the germline V gene, CDR1 is MGHRA and CDR2 is YSYEKL. This CDR3 region has 18 residues.

The chain recombines TRBV5-4 with TRBJ2-7; either TRBD1 or TRBD2 may supply D (5 bases each). CDR1 and CDR2 (germline): SGHNT, YYREEE (reference sequence). Trimming removed 3 bases from V and 0 bases from J, with 16 bases in between. The length of the CDR3 is 16 residues. This CDR3 reads CASSSGDPNYSYEQYF. The CDR3 bases are TGTGCCAGCAGCTCCGGGGACCCCAACTACTCCTACGAGCAGTACTTC.

V and J are TRBV10-2 and TRBJ1-1; a possible D gene is TRBD1 (5 bases). CDR3 length: 15 residues. Germline CDR1 is WSHSY and CDR2 is SAAADI. Trimming removed 3 bases at V and 0 bases at J, with 11 bases between. The CDR3: CASSEDRLMNTEAFF. DNA for the CDR3: TGCGCCAGCAGTGAAGACAGACTCATGAACACTGAAGCTTTCTTT.

The V and J genes are TRBV18 and TRBJ2-5, with D tentatively TRBD2 (6 bases). The CDR3 consists of 15 residues. Germline V gene lookup returns CDR1 KGHSH and CDR2 LQKENI. Deletions cut 4 bases from V and 2 bases from J, with 14 bases between. As DNA, the CDR3 is TGTGCCAGCTCACGGTCCGTTGGGGGGCAAGAGACCCAGTACTTC. Translation: CASSRSVGGQETQYF. Complete variable domain (other parts from reference TRBV18 and TRBJ2-5): NAGVMQNPRHLVRRRGQEARLRCSPMKGHSHVYWYRQLPEEGLKFMVYLQKENIIDESGMPKERFSAEFPKEGPSILRIQQVVRGDSAAYFCASSRSVGGQETQYFGPGTRLLVL.